The 7 T cell receptor beta chains below all came from one sample that was sequenced in a study of blood T cell repertoires in COVID-19. Profiled with immunoSEQ multiplex PCR; TCRdb holds only in-frame clones, not every one. The repertoire has hundreds of thousands of clones, 80% to 90% of them found once; the top ten carry more than 1.4%. The material sequenced was peripheral blood. The receptors here all came from a woman aged 25-40 years with active or convalescent COVID-19.

V and J are TRBV9 and TRBJ2-2; D not certain. The germline V and J ends were trimmed by 2 bases and 6 bases, with 14 bases remaining between them. The CDR3 covers 15 residues. The germline V gene encodes CDR1 SGDLS and CDR2 YYNGEE. This CDR3 reads CASSVLSPFAGELFF. The CDR3 bases are TGTGCCAGCAGCGTGCTGAGTCCGTTTGCCGGGGAGCTGTTTTTT.

Details on this clone: The same CDR3 also results from other DNA sequences found in this sample. The chain joins TRBV10-3 to TRBJ2-7, with 9 bases matching TRBD2. CDR3 length equals 15 residues. Germline V gene sequence: CDR1 ENHRY, CDR2 SYGVKD. The J segment lost 1 base and the V segment lost 4 bases, leaving 5 bases of the junction unmatched. The CDR3 DNA sequence: TGTGCCATCAGTGGCTCTAGCGGGGTATCCTACGAGCAGTACTTC. Translation gives CAISGSSGVSYEQYF.

The gene calls are TRBV7-6 and TRBJ2-1; D gene uncertain. This CDR3 comprises 17 residues. V lost 0 bases to trimming and J lost 0 bases, with 12 bases between them. Germline lookup yields CDR1 SGHVS and CDR2 FNYEAQ. For the CDR3, the DNA is TGTGCCAGCAGCTTAGCGGGCACGGTGAGCTCCTACAATGAGCAGTTCTTC. Its protein is CASSLAGTVSSYNEQFF.

V is TRBV5-5 and J is TRBJ1-3, with D perhaps matching TRBD1 (6 bases). This CDR3 contains 17 residues. Germline CDR1 reads SGHKS; CDR2 reads YYEKEE (reference sequence). V was shortened by 4 bases and J by 0 bases, with 17 bases between the two germline ends. CDR3 DNA sequence: TGTGCCAGCAGCCTAACCCAGGGGTACCCCTCTGGAAACACCATATATTTT. This encodes CASSLTQGYPSGNTIYF.

This clone was counted a single time. This chain links TRBV20-1 with TRBJ2-1, with D perhaps matching TRBD1 (5 bases). The length of the CDR3 is 14 residues. The germline gives CDR1 DFQATT, CDR2 SNEGSKA (reference sequence). With 3 bases removed from V and 4 bases from J, the gap between germline ends came to 13 bases. DNA of the CDR3: TGCAGTGCTAGTAAGGAGACAGCGTACAATGAGCAGTTCTTC. Protein product: CSASKETAYNEQFF.

The chain uses TRBV12-5 and TRBJ2-3; TRBD2 agrees at 10 bases. Germline V gene lookup returns CDR1 LGHNT and CDR2 FRNRAP. V lost 6 bases and J lost 4; bases outside the gene matches: 10. The CDR3 length is 16 residues. CDR3 in DNA: TGTGCTAGTGGCTATGCTAGCGGGGGTTTGTCAGATACGCAGTATTTT. It encodes CASGYASGGLSDTQYF.

This rearrangement joins TRBV30 to TRBJ1-3, with 7 bases matching TRBD1. CDR1 GTSNPN and CDR2 SVGIG come from the germline V gene (reference sequence). V gave up 5 bases and J gave up 7 bases; unmatched junction bases: 5. The CDR3 is 12 amino acids. CDR3: CAWLQGRNTIYF. For the CDR3, the DNA is TGTGCCTGGCTACAGGGGCGGAACACCATATATTTT.